The clone carrying this TCR beta chain came up a few times. The entry originates in a study of blood T cell repertoires in COVID-19. About the research overall: COVID-19 samples from acute and convalescent phases originated in the United States, Italy and Spain. PBMCs, B-cell-depleted T cells, or T cells were the source of the cDNA or gDNA that made up the material.

Per the original methods: Reference gene primer amplification gave nucleated cell count estimates. Method: immunoSEQ multiplex PCR; TCRdb's copy keeps in-frame clones and lacks some. That table furnishes V, J and clone size, whereas the DNA furnished D and trimming. Of under 100,000 clones in the sample, about 84% were seen once. Sequencing was carried out using peripheral blood. The clonotype originates from a man older than 75 with active or convalescent COVID-19.

The chain's CDR3 is CSVLAGYEQFF. CDR3 DNA: TGCAGCGTTCTAGCGGGGTATGAGCAGTTCTTC. This rearrangement joins TRBV29-1 to TRBJ2-1; 9 nucleotides agree with TRBD2. The ends lost 5 bases at V and 8 bases at J; junction bases unmatched: 1. Germline loops: CDR1 SQVTM, CDR2 ANQGSEA. The CDR3 spans 11 residues.